This T cell receptor (beta chain) stems from a study of T cell changes during pregnancy in multiple sclerosis. The method was immunoSEQ multiplex PCR; TCRdb's version includes in-frame clones alone and lacks a portion of them. The sample records more than 45,000 clones, about 90% being singletons. This clone was recorded once. Germline V gene sequence: CDR1 MNHEY, CDR2 SMNVEV (reference sequence). The germline V and J ends were trimmed by 2 bases and 1 base, with 3 bases remaining between them. The CDR3 sequence is 13 residues long. The sample in question was CD4+ T cells from peripheral blood mononuclear cells, obtained in the second trimester of pregnancy. The chain has TRBV27 and TRBJ1-5; D gene unclear. This receptor was obtained from a female donor with multiple sclerosis, enrolled in a pregnancy study. Here the CDR3 reads CASSLGSNQPQHF. The CDR3 DNA follows: TGTGCCAGCAGTTTAGGCAGCAATCAGCCCCAGCATTTT.